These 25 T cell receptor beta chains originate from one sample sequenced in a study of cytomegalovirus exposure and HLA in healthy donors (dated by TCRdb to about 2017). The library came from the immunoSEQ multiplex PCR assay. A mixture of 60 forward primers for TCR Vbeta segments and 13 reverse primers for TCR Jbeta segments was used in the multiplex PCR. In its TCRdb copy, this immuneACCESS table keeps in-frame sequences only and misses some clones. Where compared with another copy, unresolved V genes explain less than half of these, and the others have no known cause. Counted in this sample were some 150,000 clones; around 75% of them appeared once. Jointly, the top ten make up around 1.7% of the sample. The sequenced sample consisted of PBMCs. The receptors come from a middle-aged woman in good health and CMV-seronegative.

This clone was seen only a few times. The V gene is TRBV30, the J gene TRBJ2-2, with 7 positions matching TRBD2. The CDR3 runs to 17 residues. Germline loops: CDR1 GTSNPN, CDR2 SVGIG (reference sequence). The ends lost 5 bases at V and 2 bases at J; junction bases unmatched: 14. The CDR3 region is CAWWMGGRGRNTGELFF. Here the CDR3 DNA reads TGTGCCTGGTGGATGGGGGGGAGAGGTAGAAACACCGGGGAGCTGTTTTTT.

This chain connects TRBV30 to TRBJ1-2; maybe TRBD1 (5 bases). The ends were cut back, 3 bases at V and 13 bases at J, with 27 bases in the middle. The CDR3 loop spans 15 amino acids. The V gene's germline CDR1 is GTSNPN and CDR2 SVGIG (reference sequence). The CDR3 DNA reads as TGTGCCTGGAGCTTACCTCGGGACTCCGTCCTAGGATGCACCTTC. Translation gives CAWSLPRDSVLGCTF.

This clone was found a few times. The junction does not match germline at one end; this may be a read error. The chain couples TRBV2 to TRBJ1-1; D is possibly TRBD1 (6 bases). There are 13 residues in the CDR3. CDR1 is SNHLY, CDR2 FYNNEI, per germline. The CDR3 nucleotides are TGTGCCACCAGTGGACAGCAAGTCACTGAAGCTTTCTTT. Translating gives CATSGQQVTEAFF.

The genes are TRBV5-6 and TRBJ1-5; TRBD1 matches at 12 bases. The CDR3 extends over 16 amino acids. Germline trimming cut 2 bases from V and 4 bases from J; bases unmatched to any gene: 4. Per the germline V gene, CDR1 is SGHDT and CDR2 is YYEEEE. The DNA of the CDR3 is TGTGCCAGCAGCTTCAGGGGACAGGGGGCGAATCAGCCCCAGCATTTT. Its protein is CASSFRGQGANQPQHF.

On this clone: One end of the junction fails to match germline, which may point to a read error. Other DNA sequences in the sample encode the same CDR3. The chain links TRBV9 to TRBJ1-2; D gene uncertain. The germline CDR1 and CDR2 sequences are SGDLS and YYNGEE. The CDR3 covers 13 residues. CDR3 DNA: TGCGCCAGCAGCCCCCAAACAGTGGCGGGCTACACCTTC. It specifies CASSPQTVAGYTF.

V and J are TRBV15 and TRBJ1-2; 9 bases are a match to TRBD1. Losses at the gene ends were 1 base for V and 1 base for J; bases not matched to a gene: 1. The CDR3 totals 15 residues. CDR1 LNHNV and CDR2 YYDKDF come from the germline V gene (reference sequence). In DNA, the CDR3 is TGTGCCACCAGCAGAGGACAGGGGGATAACTATGGCTACACCTTC. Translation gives CATSRGQGDNYGYTF.

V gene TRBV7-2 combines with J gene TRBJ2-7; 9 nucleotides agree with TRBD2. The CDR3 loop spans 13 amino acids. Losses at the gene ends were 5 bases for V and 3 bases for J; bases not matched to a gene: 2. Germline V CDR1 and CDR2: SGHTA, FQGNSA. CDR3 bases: TGTGCCAGCAGCCATAGCGGGGGCTACGAGCAGTACTTC. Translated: CASSHSGGYEQYF.

This CDR3 reads CASSEGLYEQYF. In DNA, the CDR3 is TGCGCCAGCAGTGAGGGGCTCTACGAGCAGTACTTC. V is TRBV10-1 and J is TRBJ2-5; D is unclear. The J call may be mistaken, given a closer DNA end match to TRBJ2-7. This CDR3 has 12 residues. CDR1 WNHNN and CDR2 SYGVQD come from the germline V gene (reference sequence).

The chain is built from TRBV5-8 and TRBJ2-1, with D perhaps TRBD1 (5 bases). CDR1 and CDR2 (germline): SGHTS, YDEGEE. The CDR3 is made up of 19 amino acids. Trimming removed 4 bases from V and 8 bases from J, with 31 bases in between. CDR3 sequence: CASSPYKGPTYTSRDEQFF. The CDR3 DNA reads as TGTGCCAGCAGCCCGTACAAGGGGCCTACTTACACATCACGGGATGAGCAGTTCTTC.

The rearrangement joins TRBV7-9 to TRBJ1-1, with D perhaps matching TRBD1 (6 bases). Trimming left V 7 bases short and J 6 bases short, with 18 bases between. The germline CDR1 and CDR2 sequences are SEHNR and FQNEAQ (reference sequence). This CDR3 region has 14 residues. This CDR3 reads CASTPGAGVSEAFF. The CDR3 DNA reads TGTGCCAGCACCCCTGGGGCAGGGGTTTCTGAAGCTTTCTTT.

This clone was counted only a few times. The CDR3 spells CASSLEAGQGGYTF. Here the CDR3 DNA reads TGTGCCAGCAGCTTGGAGGCAGGGCAAGGGGGCTACACCTTC. The chain employs TRBV5-4 and TRBJ1-2; D possibly corresponds to TRBD1 (5 bases). CDR3 length: 14 residues. CDR1 and CDR2 (germline): SGHNT, YYREEE (reference sequence). The ends were cut back, 0 bases at V and 8 bases at J, with 14 bases in the middle.

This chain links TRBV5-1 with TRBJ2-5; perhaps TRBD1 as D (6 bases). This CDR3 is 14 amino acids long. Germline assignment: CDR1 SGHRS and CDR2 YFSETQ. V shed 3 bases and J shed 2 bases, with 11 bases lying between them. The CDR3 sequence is CASSWGRTQETQYF. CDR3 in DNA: TGCGCCAGCAGCTGGGGGCGAACGCAAGAGACCCAGTACTTC.

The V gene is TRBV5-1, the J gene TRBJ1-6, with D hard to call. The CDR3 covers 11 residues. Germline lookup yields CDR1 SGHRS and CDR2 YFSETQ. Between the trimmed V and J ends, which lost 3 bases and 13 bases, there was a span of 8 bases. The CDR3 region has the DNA TGCGCCAGCAGCTCCCTCCGGCCCCTCCACTTT. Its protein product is CASSSLRPLHF.

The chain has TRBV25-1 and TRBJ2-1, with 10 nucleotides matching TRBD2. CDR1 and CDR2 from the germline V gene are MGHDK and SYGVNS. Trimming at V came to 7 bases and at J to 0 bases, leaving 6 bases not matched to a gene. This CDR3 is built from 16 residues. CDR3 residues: CASTGPSGSSYNEQFF. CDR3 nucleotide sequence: TGTGCCAGCACCGGGCCTAGCGGGAGCTCCTACAATGAGCAGTTCTTC.

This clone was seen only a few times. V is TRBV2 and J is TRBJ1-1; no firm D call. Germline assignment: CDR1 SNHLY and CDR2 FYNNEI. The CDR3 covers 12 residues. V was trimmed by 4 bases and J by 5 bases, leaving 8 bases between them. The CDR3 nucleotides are TGTGCCAGCAGTGCCGGGTGGACTGAAGCTTTCTTT. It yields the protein CASSAGWTEAFF. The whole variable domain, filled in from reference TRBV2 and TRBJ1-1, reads EPEVTQTPSHQVTQMGQEVILRCVPISNHLYFYWYRQILGQKVEFLVSFYNNEISEKSEIFDDQFSVERPDGSNFTLKIRSTKLEDSAMYFCASSAGWTEAFFGQGTRLTVV.

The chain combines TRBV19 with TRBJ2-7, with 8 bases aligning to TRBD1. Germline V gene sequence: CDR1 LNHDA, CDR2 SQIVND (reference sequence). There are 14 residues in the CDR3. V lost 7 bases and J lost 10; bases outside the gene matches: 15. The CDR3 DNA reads TGTGCCAGTAACGCCGGGACAGGAGATTCTCCTCAGTACTTC. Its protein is CASNAGTGDSPQYF.

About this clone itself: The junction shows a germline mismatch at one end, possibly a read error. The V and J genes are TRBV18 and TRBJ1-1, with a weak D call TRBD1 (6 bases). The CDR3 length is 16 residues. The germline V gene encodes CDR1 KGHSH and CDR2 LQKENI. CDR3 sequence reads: CASSPRAGGQSTEAFF. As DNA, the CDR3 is TGTGCCAGCTCCCCACGGGCGGGGGGGCAGAGCACTGAAGCTTTCTTT.

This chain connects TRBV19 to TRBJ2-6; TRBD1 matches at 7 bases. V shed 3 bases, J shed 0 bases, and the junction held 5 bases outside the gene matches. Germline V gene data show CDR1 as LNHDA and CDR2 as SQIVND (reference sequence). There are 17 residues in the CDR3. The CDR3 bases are TGTGCCAGTAGTATCTTCCGGGACAGCTCTGGGGCCAACGTCCTGACTTTC. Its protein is CASSIFRDSSGANVLTF.

The CDR3 spells CASSPNGGNTDTQYF. The CDR3 DNA follows: TGTGCCAGCTCACCAAACGGAGGCAACACAGATACGCAGTATTTT. This chain connects TRBV18 to TRBJ2-3; D may be TRBD2 (5 bases). Germline V gene lookup returns CDR1 KGHSH and CDR2 LQKENI. V shed 2 bases and J shed 2 bases, with 11 bases lying between them. This CDR3 contains 15 residues.

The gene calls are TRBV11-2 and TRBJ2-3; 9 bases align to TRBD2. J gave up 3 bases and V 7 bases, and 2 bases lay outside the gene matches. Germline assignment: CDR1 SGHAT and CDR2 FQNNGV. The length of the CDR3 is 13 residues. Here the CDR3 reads CASTSGETDTQYF. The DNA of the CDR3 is TGTGCCAGCACTAGCGGGGAAACAGATACGCAGTATTTT.

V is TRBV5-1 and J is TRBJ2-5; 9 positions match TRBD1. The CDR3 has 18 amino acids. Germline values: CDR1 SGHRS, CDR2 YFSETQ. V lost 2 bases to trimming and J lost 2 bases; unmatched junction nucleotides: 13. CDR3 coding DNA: TGCGCCAGCAGCTTAAGGATGGGCCCGGGACAGGGTCAAGAGACCCAGTACTTC. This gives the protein CASSLRMGPGQGQETQYF.

The CDR3 sequence is CASSLATAGGGTDTQYF. For the CDR3, the DNA is TGCGCCAGCAGCTTGGCCACTGCGGGGGGGGGCACAGATACGCAGTATTTT. V is TRBV5-1 and J is TRBJ2-3; TRBD2 matches 9 bases. Germline CDR1 and CDR2: SGHRS and YFSETQ. This CDR3 spans 17 amino acids. Unmatched junction bases numbered 6, after V lost 0 bases and J lost 1 base.

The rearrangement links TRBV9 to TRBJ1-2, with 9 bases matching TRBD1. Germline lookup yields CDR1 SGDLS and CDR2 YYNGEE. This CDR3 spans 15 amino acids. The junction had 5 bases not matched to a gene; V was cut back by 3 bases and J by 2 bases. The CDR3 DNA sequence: TGTGCCAGCAGCGACCGGGACAGGGAAAACTATGGCTACACCTTC. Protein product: CASSDRDRENYGYTF.

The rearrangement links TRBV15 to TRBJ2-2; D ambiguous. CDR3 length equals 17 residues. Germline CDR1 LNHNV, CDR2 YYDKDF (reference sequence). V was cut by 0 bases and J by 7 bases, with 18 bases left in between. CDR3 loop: CATSRELITPRHGELFF. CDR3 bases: TGTGCCACCAGCAGAGAGTTGATCACGCCGCGACACGGGGAGCTGTTTTTT.

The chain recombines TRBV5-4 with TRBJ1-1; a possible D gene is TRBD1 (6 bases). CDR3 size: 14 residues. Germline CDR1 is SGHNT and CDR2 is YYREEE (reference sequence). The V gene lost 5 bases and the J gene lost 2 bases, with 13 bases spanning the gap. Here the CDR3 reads CASSRDTINTEAFF. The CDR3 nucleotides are TGTGCCAGCAGTCGGGACACTATAAACACTGAAGCTTTCTTT.